Listed here are 7 T cell receptor beta chains from one sample, sequenced in a study of blood T cells in healthy people across ages. A second PCR, run for roughly 7 to 12 cycles, used a sample-barcoded 5' primer plus a J-beta primer mix. TCRdb re-called the 5' RACE reads with MiXCR, one entry per CDR3 protein. The sample includes about 640,000 distinct CDR3 sequences, 58% seen only once; the top ten take roughly 34%. What was sequenced was blood. The receptor source for this set is a man aged 55 to 70 in good health.

The rearrangement links TRBV10-1 to TRBJ2-5; 10 nucleotides agree with TRBD2. V lost 9 bases and J lost 12; bases outside the gene matches: 10. This CDR3 spans 12 amino acids. Germline V CDR1 and CDR2: WNHNN, SYGVQD (reference sequence). CDR3 coding DNA: TGCGCCAGAAGGCTAGCGGGGGCGGTGGAGTACTTC. Translating it yields CARRLAGAVEYF.

This sequence joins TRBV7-8 and TRBJ2-5; TRBD2 agrees at 7 bases. The J call may be incorrect, as the DNA end agrees better with TRBJ2-7. Germline CDR1 SGHVS, CDR2 FQNEAQ. This CDR3 comprises 13 residues. The CDR3 sequence is CASSPRAGNEQYF. The DNA of the CDR3 is TGTGCCAGCAGCCCGCGAGCGGGGAACGAGCAGTACTTC.

The chain carries TRBV7-2 and TRBJ1-6; no clear D gene. V was shortened by 5 bases and J by 6 bases, with 11 bases between the two germline ends. CDR1 and CDR2 from the germline V gene are SGHTA and FQGNSA. The CDR3 spans 14 residues. Here the CDR3 DNA reads TGTGCCAGCAGCCGGGAGGGCGGTAATTCACCCCTCCACTTT. Protein sequence: CASSREGGNSPLHF.

A single count supports this clonotype. This rearrangement joins TRBV18 to TRBJ2-7; D might be TRBD2 (5 bases). Per germline, CDR1 KGHSH and CDR2 LQKENI. Trimming left V 2 bases short and J 4 bases short, with 12 bases between. The CDR3 is 14 residues long. CDR3 protein: CASSPTRATYEQYF. The DNA for the CDR3 is TGTGCCAGCTCACCAACGAGGGCAACGTACGAGCAGTACTTC. Full variable domain (rest looked up from reference TRBV18 and TRBJ2-7): NAGVMQNPRHLVRRRGQEARLRCSPMKGHSHVYWYRQLPEEGLKFMVYLQKENIIDESGMPKERFSAEFPKEGPSILRIQQVVRGDSAAYFCASSPTRATYEQYFGPGTRLTVT.

This chain uses TRBV4-1 with TRBJ1-6; 7 nucleotides agree with TRBD1. Germline CDR1 is MGHRA and CDR2 is YSYEKL. This CDR3 has 15 residues. With 3 bases clipped from V and 5 bases from J, the junction kept 4 bases outside the gene matches. CDR3 amino acids: CASSHEGQHNSPLHF. CDR3 sequence (DNA): TGCGCCAGCAGCCACGAGGGACAGCATAATTCACCCCTCCACTTT.

As DNA, the CDR3 is TGTGCCAGCAGATATAGGGCCGCCGGAGTGGAAAAACTGTTTTTT. Translated, it gives CASRYRAAGVEKLFF. The chain uses TRBV27 and TRBJ1-4; D remains ambiguous. With 6 bases removed from V and 8 bases from J, the gap between germline ends came to 19 bases. Germline assignment: CDR1 MNHEY and CDR2 SMNVEV (reference sequence). The CDR3 is 15 residues long.

This clonotype was found a few times. The chain combines TRBV6-5 with TRBJ1-2, with D unresolved. V was pared by 2 bases and J by 6 bases, with 13 bases between. The V gene's germline CDR1 is MNHEY and CDR2 SVGAGI. CDR3 length: 14 amino acids. The CDR3 here is CASSYTHRGDGYTF. The CDR3, as DNA: TGTGCCAGCAGTTACACCCATCGTGGGGATGGCTACACCTTC.